These 26 T cell receptor beta chains share one sample of origin, sequenced in a study of Ad26.COV2.S vaccination and SARS-CoV-2 variants (dated by TCRdb to the early 2020s). What this sample's treatment or condition label stands for: roughly 20 received Ad26.COV2.S at low or high dose, single or two shots; several received placebo; per-sample allocation not given. Repertoires of vaccine and placebo recipients were sequenced from samples taken on day 63 after the first injection. The library was produced with the immunoSEQ multiplex PCR assay. TCRdb stores this immuneACCESS table with in-frame sequences only. Part of the clones is absent; in the studies checked, under half of the shortfall reflects unresolved V genes, and no reason is known for the rest. For this sample the table gives around 300,000 clones, of which about 89% were detected only once. The top ten clonotypes cover roughly 5% of the sample.

The sequences come from peripheral blood, collected in a trial of Ad26.COV2.S vaccine versus placebo. These TCRs come from a person aged 18-60 years who received the Ad26.COV2.S COVID-19 vaccine or a placebo.

The chain links TRBV5-1 to TRBJ2-7, with 10 positions matching TRBD2. Trimming at V came to 4 bases and at J to 4 bases, leaving 5 bases not matched to a gene. The CDR3 is 14 residues long. Germline-derived CDR1 and CDR2 are SGHRS and YFSETQ. CDR3 sequence: CASSGAGGPYEQYF. CDR3 DNA sequence: TGCGCCAGCAGCGGAGCGGGAGGGCCGTACGAGCAGTACTTC.

About this clone itself: Other DNA sequences in this sample translate to the same CDR3. The gene calls are TRBV7-8 and TRBJ2-5; TRBD1 matches 8 bases. The junction had 5 bases not matched to a gene; V was cut back by 6 bases and J by 2 bases. There are 14 residues in the CDR3. Germline assignment: CDR1 SGHVS and CDR2 FQNEAQ. DNA of the CDR3: TGTGCCAGCAGTCTCGGACAGGGTCAAGAGACCCAGTACTTC. Translated, it gives CASSLGQGQETQYF.

The genes are TRBV12-3 or TRBV12-4 and TRBJ2-2; D possibly corresponds to TRBD2 (5 bases). Trimming stripped 8 bases from V and 4 bases from J, with 11 bases between. CDR3 length equals 13 residues. For the CDR3, the DNA is TGTGCCAGCGGGCCTCGGGGCACCGGGGAGCTGTTTTTT. This gives the protein CASGPRGTGELFF.

J is TRBJ2-7 and V is TRBV10-3; no reliable D call. The CDR3 is made up of 14 amino acids. Germline CDR1 and CDR2: ENHRY and SYGVKD. V was clipped by 5 bases and J by 0 bases, with 11 bases between them. In nucleotides, the CDR3 is TGTGCCATCAGTAGAGGCGAACTCTCCTACGAGCAGTACTTC. As protein: CAISRGELSYEQYF.

The chain couples TRBV29-1 to TRBJ2-2; TRBD2 aligns across 11 bases. CDR3 length equals 14 residues. V dropped 6 bases and J dropped 3; count of bases not matched to a gene: 3. The germline CDR1 and CDR2 sequences are SQVTM and ANQGSEA. The CDR3 here is CSVHSGGDTGELFF. Written as DNA, the CDR3 is TGCAGCGTCCATAGCGGGGGGGACACCGGGGAGCTGTTTTTT.

This clone showed up just a few times. The same CDR3 can be traced to other DNA sequences in this sample. The chain couples TRBV7-9 to TRBJ1-5, with D unclear. The V and J ends lost 1 base and 6 bases respectively, with 4 bases between them. The CDR3 length is 12 residues. CDR1 is SEHNR and CDR2 is FQNEAQ in the germline V gene (reference sequence). CDR3 sequence reads: CASSLGGQPQHF. The CDR3 DNA is TGTGCCAGCAGCTTAGGGGGTCAGCCCCAGCATTTT.

The chain is built from TRBV11-2 and TRBJ2-7, with TRBD2 identical over 7 bases. V shed 1 base, J shed 6 bases, and the junction held 3 bases outside the gene matches. This CDR3 is 13 amino acids long. The germline CDR1 and CDR2 sequences are SGHAT and FQNNGV. DNA for the CDR3: TGTGCCAGCAGCTTAGGCAGGGAGGGCGAGCAGTACTTC. It codes for CASSLGREGEQYF.

V usage is TRBV6-5 and J usage is TRBJ1-5, with a weak D call TRBD1 (5 bases). The CDR3 totals 14 residues. The germline V and J ends were trimmed by 6 bases and 7 bases, with 16 bases remaining between them. The germline V gene has CDR1 MNHEY and CDR2 SVGAGI. As DNA, the CDR3 is TGTGCCAGCAGCCGCGGGGGGGGTAACCAGCCCCAGCATTTT. Translated, it gives CASSRGGGNQPQHF.

The CDR3 nucleotides are TGTGCCAGCAGCGTAGAGGGGTCACCCCTCCACTTT. Protein sequence: CASSVEGSPLHF. The V call is TRBV9, the J call TRBJ1-6, with D perhaps TRBD1 (5 bases). Per the germline V gene, CDR1 is SGDLS and CDR2 is YYNGEE. The CDR3 runs 12 residues. V lost 0 bases and J lost 10, with 5 bases in between.

The rearrangement links TRBV28 to TRBJ1-5, with a possible D match to TRBD1 (6 bases). V lost 6 bases, J lost 3 bases, and 18 bases lay in between. The CDR3 runs to 16 residues. Germline V gene sequence: CDR1 MDHEN, CDR2 SYDVKM. The DNA of the CDR3 is TGTGCCAGCAGCAGCAGGGGACGGGGTACCAATCAGCCCCAGCATTTT. It encodes CASSSRGRGTNQPQHF.

This chain links TRBV9 with TRBJ1-1; 7 nucleotides agree with TRBD1. From germline, CDR1 is SGDLS and CDR2 YYNGEE. V trimming: 5 bases; J trimming: 5 bases; junction bases outside the gene matches: 6. The CDR3 has 13 residues. The CDR3 sequence is CASSETGTTEAFF. For the CDR3, the DNA is TGTGCCAGCAGTGAGACAGGGACGACTGAAGCTTTCTTT.

The V and J genes are TRBV28 and TRBJ1-5; D not certain. Germline CDR1 is MDHEN and CDR2 is SYDVKM. The CDR3 extends over 13 amino acids. V shed 2 bases and J shed 6 bases, with 8 bases lying between them. As DNA, the CDR3 is TGTGCCAGCAGTTTAGTGGTAACTCAGCCCCAGCATTTT. Amino acid sequence: CASSLVVTQPQHF.

The V and J genes are TRBV25-1 and TRBJ2-1; 9 bases line up with TRBD1. The V gene's germline CDR1 is MGHDK and CDR2 SYGVNS. The CDR3 sequence is 15 residues long. V gave up 4 bases and J gave up 4 bases; unmatched junction bases: 5. As DNA, the CDR3 is TGTGCCAGCAGTGCCACAGGGGGCAAGTACAATGAGCAGTTCTTC. This encodes CASSATGGKYNEQFF. Drawing the rest from reference TRBV25-1 and TRBJ2-1, the complete variable domain is EADIYQTPRYLVIGTGKKITLECSQTMGHDKMYWYQQDPGMELHLIHYSYGVNSTEKGDLSSESTVSRIRTEHFPLTLESARPSHTSQYLCASSATGGKYNEQFFGPGTRLTVL.

The genes are TRBV30 and TRBJ2-1; 8 bases match TRBD2. The germline gives CDR1 GTSNPN, CDR2 SVGIG (reference sequence). The CDR3 is 15 residues long. The trim removed 7 bases at V and 8 bases at J, leaving 16 bases unmatched. The CDR3: CALLLPGTSSDEQFF. DNA of the CDR3: TGTGCCTTGCTACTTCCCGGGACTAGTTCGGATGAGCAGTTCTTC.

The chain has TRBV10-1 and TRBJ1-1; tentative D call: TRBD1 (5 bases). Between the trimmed V and J ends, which lost 10 bases and 2 bases, there was a span of 14 bases. The CDR3 contains 13 residues. The germline CDR1 and CDR2 sequences are WNHNN and SYGVQD (reference sequence). The CDR3 sequence: CAIPPGVNTEAFF. In DNA, the CDR3 is TGCGCCATCCCTCCGGGGGTCAACACTGAAGCTTTCTTT.

A remark on this clone: Other DNA sequences within the sample encode an identical CDR3. The chain recombines TRBV7-9 with TRBJ1-5; D perhaps matches TRBD1 (6 bases). Trimming cost V 4 bases and J 5 bases, with 6 bases left between them. This CDR3 spans 12 amino acids. Germline V gene data show CDR1 as SEHNR and CDR2 as FQNEAQ (reference sequence). The CDR3 sequence is CASSSGDQPQHF. The CDR3 coding sequence is TGTGCCAGCAGCTCAGGGGATCAGCCCCAGCATTTT.

The chain links TRBV29-1 to TRBJ2-7; no reliable D call. The V end lost 0 bases, the J end lost 1 base, and 4 bases lay between the germline ends. The CDR3 is made up of 12 amino acids. Germline CDR1 and CDR2: SQVTM and ANQGSEA. The CDR3 DNA follows: TGCAGCGTTGAAGATCTTTCCTACGAGCAGTACTTC. Translation gives CSVEDLSYEQYF.

The chain links TRBV30 to TRBJ1-1; D possibly corresponds to TRBD1 (6 bases). The germline CDR1 and CDR2 sequences are GTSNPN and SVGIG (reference sequence). The V gene lost 5 bases and the J gene lost 4 bases, with 11 bases spanning the gap. The CDR3 is 12 residues long. The CDR3 region has the DNA TGTGCCTGGGGCCGAGGGGGCACTGAAGCTTTCTTT. This encodes CAWGRGGTEAFF.

The J gene is TRBJ2-1, the V gene TRBV21-1. TRBV21-1 is classified as a pseudogene. This CDR3 is built from 17 residues. This CDR3 reads CASSSGSIKDPTHEQFF. The CDR3 bases are TGTGCCAGCAGCAGCGGATCAATTAAGGACCCTACGCATGAGCAGTTCTTC.

The chain combines TRBV2 with TRBJ2-1, with 9 nucleotides matching TRBD2. The V segment lost 6 bases and the J segment 9 bases; nucleotides outside the gene matches: 3. Germline V lookup: CDR1 SNHLY, CDR2 FYNNEI. The CDR3 is made up of 12 amino acids. The CDR3 reads CASRASGTEQFF. The CDR3 region has the DNA TGTGCCAGCAGGGCTAGCGGGACTGAGCAGTTCTTC. The complete variable domain, with remaining parts taken from reference TRBV2 and TRBJ2-1, reads EPEVTQTPSHQVTQMGQEVILRCVPISNHLYFYWYRQILGQKVEFLVSFYNNEISEKSEIFDDQFSVERPDGSNFTLKIRSTKLEDSAMYFCASRASGTEQFFGPGTRLTVL.

This chain connects TRBV19 to TRBJ1-4; the D gene is possibly TRBD1 (6 bases). The V gene's germline CDR1 is LNHDA and CDR2 SQIVND (reference sequence). Trimming pared 7 bases from V and 7 bases from J, leaving 16 bases between. This CDR3 has 14 amino acids. Written as DNA, the CDR3 is TGTGCCAGTACCATCCGGGGGCGCCGTGAAAAACTGTTTTTT. The encoded protein is CASTIRGRREKLFF.

The rearrangement uses TRBV11-2 and TRBJ2-2; possible D gene TRBD2, 5 bases. The CDR3 length is 14 residues. CDR1 is SGHAT and CDR2 is FQNNGV in the germline V gene. V was pared by 8 bases and J by 2 bases, with 12 bases between. DNA for the CDR3: TGTGCCAGCGCCCGGGGAGCAAACACCGGGGAGCTGTTTTTT. It codes for CASARGANTGELFF.

The CDR3 sequence: CASSLEAGEGNIQYF. CDR3 DNA: TGTGCCAGCAGCTTAGAAGCGGGAGAAGGAAACATTCAGTACTTC. The chain recombines TRBV7-8 with TRBJ2-4; 8 positions match TRBD2. Germline V gene data show CDR1 as SGHVS and CDR2 as FQNEAQ. V was pared by 1 base and J by 6 bases, with 5 bases of the junction left unmatched. The CDR3 sequence is 15 residues long.

This clone was picked up one time. The chain recombines TRBV7-9 with TRBJ1-6; D not resolved. Trimming left V 1 base short and J 6 bases short, with 7 bases between. Germline values: CDR1 SEHNR, CDR2 FQNEAQ (reference sequence). The CDR3 consists of 14 residues. CDR3 region: CASSLDTANSPLHF. The CDR3 bases are TGTGCCAGCAGCTTAGACACCGCTAATTCACCCCTCCACTTT.

The rearrangement joins TRBV29-1 to TRBJ2-5; tentatively, D is TRBD1 (6 bases). Germline V gene lookup returns CDR1 SQVTM and CDR2 ANQGSEA. This CDR3 has 12 amino acids. Between the trimmed V and J ends, which lost 4 bases and 7 bases, there was a span of 13 bases. CDR3 in amino acids: CSVVEGVVTQYF. The CDR3 DNA sequence: TGCAGCGTTGTAGAGGGGGTTGTGACCCAGTACTTC.

The chain is built from TRBV2 and TRBJ2-1, with D possibly being TRBD1 (5 bases). V lost 7 bases and J 5 bases, leaving 15 bases between the germline ends. This CDR3 has 14 residues. Germline lookup yields CDR1 SNHLY and CDR2 FYNNEI. This chain's CDR3 is CASTRPPRDNEQFF. The CDR3 DNA reads as TGTGCCAGCACCCGGCCCCCCAGGGACAATGAGCAGTTCTTC. Filled out from reference TRBV2 and TRBJ2-1, the complete variable domain reads EPEVTQTPSHQVTQMGQEVILRCVPISNHLYFYWYRQILGQKVEFLVSFYNNEISEKSEIFDDQFSVERPDGSNFTLKIRSTKLEDSAMYFCASTRPPRDNEQFFGPGTRLTVL.